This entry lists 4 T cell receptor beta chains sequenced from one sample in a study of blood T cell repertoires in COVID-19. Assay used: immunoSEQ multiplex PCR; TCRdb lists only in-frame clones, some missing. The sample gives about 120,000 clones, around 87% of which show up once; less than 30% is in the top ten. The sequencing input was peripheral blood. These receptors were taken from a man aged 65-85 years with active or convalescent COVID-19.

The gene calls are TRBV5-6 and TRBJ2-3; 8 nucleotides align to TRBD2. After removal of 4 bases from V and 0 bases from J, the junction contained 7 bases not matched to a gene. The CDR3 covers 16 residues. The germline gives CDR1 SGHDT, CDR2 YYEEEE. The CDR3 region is CASSQGTSVSTDTQYF. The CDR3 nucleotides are TGTGCCAGCAGCCAAGGGACTAGTGTAAGCACAGATACGCAGTATTTT.

CDR3 nucleotide sequence: TGTGCCAGCAGCGGATCTAGCGGCCCGAACACCGGGGAGCTGTTTTTT. The encoded protein is CASSGSSGPNTGELFF. This chain uses TRBV7-8 with TRBJ2-2; 7 bases map to TRBD2. CDR1 is SGHVS, CDR2 FQNEAQ, per germline. CDR3 length equals 16 residues. V was clipped by 5 bases and J by 0 bases; unmatched bases: 6.

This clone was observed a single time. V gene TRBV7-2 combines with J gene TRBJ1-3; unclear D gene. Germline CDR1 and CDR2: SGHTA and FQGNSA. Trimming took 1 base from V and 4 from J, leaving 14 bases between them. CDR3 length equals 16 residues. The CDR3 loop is CASSLGGKALGNTIYF. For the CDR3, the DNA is TGTGCCAGCAGCTTAGGAGGGAAAGCCCTGGGAAACACCATATATTTT.

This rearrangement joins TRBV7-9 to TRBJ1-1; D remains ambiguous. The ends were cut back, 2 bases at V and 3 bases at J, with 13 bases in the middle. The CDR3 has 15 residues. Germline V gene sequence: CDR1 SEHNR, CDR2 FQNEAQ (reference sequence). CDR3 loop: CASSLLSPLDTEAFF. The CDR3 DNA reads TGTGCCAGCAGCTTATTATCGCCCCTAGACACTGAAGCTTTCTTT.